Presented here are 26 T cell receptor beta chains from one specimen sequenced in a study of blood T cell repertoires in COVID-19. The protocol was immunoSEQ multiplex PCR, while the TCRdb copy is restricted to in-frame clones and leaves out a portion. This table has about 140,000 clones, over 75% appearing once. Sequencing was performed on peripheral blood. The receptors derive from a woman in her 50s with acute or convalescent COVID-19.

CDR3: CATLSDSYGYTF. In DNA form, the CDR3 reads TGCGCCACCTTATCCGACAGCTATGGCTACACCTTC. The rearrangement uses TRBV10-2 and TRBJ1-2; TRBD1 is a possible D gene (5 bases). Germline CDR1 WSHSY, CDR2 SAAADI. This CDR3 is 12 amino acids long. V was clipped by 10 bases and J by 4 bases, with 13 bases between them.

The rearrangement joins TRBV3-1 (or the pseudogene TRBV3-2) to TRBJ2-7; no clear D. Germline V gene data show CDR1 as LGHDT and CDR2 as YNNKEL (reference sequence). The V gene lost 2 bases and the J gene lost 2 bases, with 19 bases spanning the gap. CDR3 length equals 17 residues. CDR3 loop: CASSQSPVRLNAYEQYF. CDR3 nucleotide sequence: TGTGCCAGCAGCCAAAGTCCCGTCAGGTTAAACGCCTACGAGCAGTACTTC.

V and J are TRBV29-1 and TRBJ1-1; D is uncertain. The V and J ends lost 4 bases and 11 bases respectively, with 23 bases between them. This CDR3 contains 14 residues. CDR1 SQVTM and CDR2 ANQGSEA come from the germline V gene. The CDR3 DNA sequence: TGCAGCGTTGGTCAGATCATTGTCGGAGGACCCGCTTTCTTT. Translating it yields CSVGQIIVGGPAFF.

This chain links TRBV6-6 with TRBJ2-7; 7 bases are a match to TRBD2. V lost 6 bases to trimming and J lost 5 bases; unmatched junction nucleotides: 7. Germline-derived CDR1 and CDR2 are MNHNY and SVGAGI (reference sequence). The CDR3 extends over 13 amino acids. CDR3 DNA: TGTGCCAGCAGCTGGGCGGGGAGGGACGAGCAGTACTTC. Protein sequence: CASSWAGRDEQYF.

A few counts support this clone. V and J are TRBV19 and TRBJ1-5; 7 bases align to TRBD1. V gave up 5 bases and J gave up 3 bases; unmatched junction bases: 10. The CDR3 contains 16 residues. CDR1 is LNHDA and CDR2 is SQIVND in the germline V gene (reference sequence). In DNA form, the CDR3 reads TGTGCCAGTAGTCCAACCGGGACAGTTTTCAATCAGCCCCAGCATTTT. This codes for CASSPTGTVFNQPQHF.

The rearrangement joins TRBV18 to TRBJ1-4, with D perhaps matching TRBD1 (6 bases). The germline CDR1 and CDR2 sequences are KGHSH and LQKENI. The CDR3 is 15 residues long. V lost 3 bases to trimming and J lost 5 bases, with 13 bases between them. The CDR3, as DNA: TGTGCCAGCTCACCCCTCAGGGGATCCAATGAAAAACTGTTTTTT. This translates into CASSPLRGSNEKLFF.

The CDR3 nucleotides read TGTGCCAGCAGCGGTTCGGGTCTGAACACTGAAGCTTTCTTT. Translating gives CASSGSGLNTEAFF. The chain links TRBV9 to TRBJ1-1; no clear D gene. Germline V gives CDR1 SGDLS, CDR2 YYNGEE. V dropped 3 bases and J dropped 0 bases, with 9 bases sitting between them. The CDR3 has 14 residues. Using reference TRBV9 and TRBJ1-1 for the parts outside the CDR3, the full variable domain is DSGVTQTPKHLITATGQRVTLRCSPRSGDLSVYWYQQSLDQGLQFLIQYYNGEERAKGNILERFSAQQFPDLHSELNLSSLELGDSALYFCASSGSGLNTEAFFGQGTRLTVV.

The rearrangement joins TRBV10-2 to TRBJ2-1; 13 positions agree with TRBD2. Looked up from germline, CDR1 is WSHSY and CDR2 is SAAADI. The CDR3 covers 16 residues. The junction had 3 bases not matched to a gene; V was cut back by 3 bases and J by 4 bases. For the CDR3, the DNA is TGCGCCAGCAGTGATACTAGCGGGAGGGGTTACAATGAGCAGTTCTTC. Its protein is CASSDTSGRGYNEQFF.

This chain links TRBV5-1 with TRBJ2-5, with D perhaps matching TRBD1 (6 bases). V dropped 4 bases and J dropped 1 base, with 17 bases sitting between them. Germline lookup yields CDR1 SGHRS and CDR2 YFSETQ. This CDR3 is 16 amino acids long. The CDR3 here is CASSTRDTRLQETQYF. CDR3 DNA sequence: TGCGCCAGCAGCACCCGGGACACACGTCTCCAAGAGACCCAGTACTTC.

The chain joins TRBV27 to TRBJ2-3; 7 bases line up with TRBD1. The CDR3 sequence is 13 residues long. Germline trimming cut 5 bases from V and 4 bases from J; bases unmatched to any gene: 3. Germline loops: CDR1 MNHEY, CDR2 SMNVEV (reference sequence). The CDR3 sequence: CASSRQGADTQYF. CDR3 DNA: TGTGCCAGCAGTCGACAGGGAGCAGATACGCAGTATTTT.

CDR3 residues: CATSRVIWSSYNEQFF. CDR3 nucleotide sequence: TGTGCCACCAGCAGAGTGATCTGGAGCTCCTACAATGAGCAGTTCTTC. V gene TRBV15 combines with J gene TRBJ2-1; D is unresolved. Looked up from germline, CDR1 is LNHNV and CDR2 is YYDKDF (reference sequence). This CDR3 contains 16 residues. V was trimmed by 1 base and J by 0 bases, leaving 10 bases between them.

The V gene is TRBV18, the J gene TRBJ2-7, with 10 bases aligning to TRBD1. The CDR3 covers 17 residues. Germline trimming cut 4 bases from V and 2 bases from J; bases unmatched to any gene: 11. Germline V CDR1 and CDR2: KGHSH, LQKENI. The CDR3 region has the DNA TGTGCCAGCTCACGCCTTACTCCGACAGGGGGCACCTACGAGCAGTACTTC. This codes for CASSRLTPTGGTYEQYF.

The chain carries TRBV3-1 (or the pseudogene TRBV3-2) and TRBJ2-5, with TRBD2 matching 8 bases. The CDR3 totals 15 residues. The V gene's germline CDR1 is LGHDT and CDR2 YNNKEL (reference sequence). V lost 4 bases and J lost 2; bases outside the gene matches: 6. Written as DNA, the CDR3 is TGTGCCAGCAGCCCGACTATAGCGGGACAAGAGACCCAGTACTTC. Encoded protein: CASSPTIAGQETQYF.

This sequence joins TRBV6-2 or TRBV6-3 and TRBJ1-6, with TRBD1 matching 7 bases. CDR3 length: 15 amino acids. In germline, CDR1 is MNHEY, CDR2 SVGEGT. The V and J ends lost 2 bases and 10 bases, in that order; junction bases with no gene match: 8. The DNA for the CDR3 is TGTGCCAGCAGTTACCGACAGGGAGGTACGTCACCCCTCCACTTT. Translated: CASSYRQGGTSPLHF.

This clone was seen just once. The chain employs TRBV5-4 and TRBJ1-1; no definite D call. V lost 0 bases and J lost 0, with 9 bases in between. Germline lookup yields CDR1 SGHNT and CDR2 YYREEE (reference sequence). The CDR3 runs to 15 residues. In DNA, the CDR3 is TGTGCCAGCAGCTTGGAGAAGCATATGAACACTGAAGCTTTCTTT. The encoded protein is CASSLEKHMNTEAFF.

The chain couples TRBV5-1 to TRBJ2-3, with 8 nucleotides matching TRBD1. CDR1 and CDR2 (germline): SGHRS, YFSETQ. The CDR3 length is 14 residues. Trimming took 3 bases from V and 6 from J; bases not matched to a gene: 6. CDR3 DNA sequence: TGCGCCAGCAGCTCTGACAGGGGTAAGGATACGCAGTATTTT. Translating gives CASSSDRGKDTQYF.

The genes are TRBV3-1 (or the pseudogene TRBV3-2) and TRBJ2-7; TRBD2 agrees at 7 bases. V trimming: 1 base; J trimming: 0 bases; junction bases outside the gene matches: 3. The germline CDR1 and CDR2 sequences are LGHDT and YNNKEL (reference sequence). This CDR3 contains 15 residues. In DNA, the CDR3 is TGTGCCAGCAGCCAAGCCAGCGGGACCTCCTACGAGCAGTACTTC. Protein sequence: CASSQASGTSYEQYF.

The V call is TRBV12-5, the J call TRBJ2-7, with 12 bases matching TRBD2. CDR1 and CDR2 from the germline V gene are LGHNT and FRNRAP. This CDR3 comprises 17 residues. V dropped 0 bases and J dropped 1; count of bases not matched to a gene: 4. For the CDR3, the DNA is TGTGCTAGTGGTTTGGTACCTAGCGGGAGGGGATCCTACGAGCAGTACTTC. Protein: CASGLVPSGRGSYEQYF.

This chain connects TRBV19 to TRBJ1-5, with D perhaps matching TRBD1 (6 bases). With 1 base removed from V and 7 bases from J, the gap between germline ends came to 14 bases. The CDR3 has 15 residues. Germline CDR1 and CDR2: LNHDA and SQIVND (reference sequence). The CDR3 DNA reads TGTGCCAGTAGTATAGTATCGACAGGATACCAGCCCCAGCATTTT. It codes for CASSIVSTGYQPQHF.

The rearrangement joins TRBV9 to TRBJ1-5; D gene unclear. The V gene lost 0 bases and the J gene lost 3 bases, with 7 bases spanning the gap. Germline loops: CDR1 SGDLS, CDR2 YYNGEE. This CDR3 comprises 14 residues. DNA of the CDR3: TGTGCCAGCAGCGTAGGCACAGTCAATCAGCCCCAGCATTTT. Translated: CASSVGTVNQPQHF.

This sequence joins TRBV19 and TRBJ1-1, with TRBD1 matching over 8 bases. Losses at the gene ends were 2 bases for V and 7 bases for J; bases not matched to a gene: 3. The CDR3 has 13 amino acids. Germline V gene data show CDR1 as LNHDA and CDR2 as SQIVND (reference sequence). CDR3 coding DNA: TGTGCCAGTAGTATATTAACAGGGGGTGAAGCTTTCTTT. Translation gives CASSILTGGEAFF.

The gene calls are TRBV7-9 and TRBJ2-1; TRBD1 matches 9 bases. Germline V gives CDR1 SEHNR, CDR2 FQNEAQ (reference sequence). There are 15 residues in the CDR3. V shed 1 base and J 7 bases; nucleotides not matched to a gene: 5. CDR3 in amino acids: CASSLGGQGVNEQFF. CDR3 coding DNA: TGTGCCAGCAGCTTAGGGGGACAGGGTGTGAATGAGCAGTTCTTC.

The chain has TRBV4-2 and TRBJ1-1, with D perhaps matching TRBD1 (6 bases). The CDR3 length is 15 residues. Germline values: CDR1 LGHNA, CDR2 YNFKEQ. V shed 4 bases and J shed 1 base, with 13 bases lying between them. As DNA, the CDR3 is TGTGCCAGCAGCCCCGATCTGGGGGCGAACACTGAAGCTTTCTTT. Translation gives CASSPDLGANTEAFF.

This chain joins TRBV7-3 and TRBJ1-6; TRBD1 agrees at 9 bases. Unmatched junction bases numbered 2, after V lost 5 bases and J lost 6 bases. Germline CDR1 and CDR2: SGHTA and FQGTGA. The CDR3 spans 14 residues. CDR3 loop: CASSRGQGNSPLHF. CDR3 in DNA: TGTGCCAGCAGCCGGGGACAGGGTAATTCACCCCTCCACTTT.

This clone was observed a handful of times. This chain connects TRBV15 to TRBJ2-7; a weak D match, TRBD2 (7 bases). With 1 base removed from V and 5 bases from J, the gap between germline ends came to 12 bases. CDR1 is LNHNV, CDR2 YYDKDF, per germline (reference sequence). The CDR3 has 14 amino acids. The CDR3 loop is CATSRGQGRDEQYF. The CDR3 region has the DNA TGTGCCACCAGCAGAGGGCAGGGGAGGGACGAGCAGTACTTC.

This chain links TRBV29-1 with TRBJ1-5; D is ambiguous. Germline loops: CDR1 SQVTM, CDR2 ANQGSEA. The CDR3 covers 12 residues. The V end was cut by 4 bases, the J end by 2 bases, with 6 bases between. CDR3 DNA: TGCAGCGTTGGGCAGGGCAATCAGCCCCAGCATTTT. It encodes CSVGQGNQPQHF.